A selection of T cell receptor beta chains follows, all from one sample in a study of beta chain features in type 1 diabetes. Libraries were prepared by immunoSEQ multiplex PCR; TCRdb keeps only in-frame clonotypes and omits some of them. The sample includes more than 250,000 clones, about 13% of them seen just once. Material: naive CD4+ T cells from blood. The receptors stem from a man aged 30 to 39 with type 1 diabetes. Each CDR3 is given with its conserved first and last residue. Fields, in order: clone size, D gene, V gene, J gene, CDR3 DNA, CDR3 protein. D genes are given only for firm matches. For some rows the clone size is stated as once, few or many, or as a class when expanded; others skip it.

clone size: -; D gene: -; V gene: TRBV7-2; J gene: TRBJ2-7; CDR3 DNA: TGTGCCAGCAGCCTCTATAGTCCGCACGAGCAGTACTTC; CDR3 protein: CASSLYSPHEQYF
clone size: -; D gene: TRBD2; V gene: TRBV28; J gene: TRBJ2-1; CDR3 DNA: TGTGCCAGCGGCGGACTAGTTCTCTACAATGAGCAGTTCTTC; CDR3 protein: CASGGLVLYNEQFF
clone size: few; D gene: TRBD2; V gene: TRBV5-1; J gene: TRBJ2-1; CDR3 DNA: TGCGCCAGCAGTGAAGTAGCGGGCCACAATGAGCAGTTCTTC; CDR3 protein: CASSEVAGHNEQFF
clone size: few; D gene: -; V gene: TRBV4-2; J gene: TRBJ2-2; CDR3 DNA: TGTGCCAGCAATGGCAGGGCCGGGGAGCTGTTTTTT; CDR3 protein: CASNGRAGELFF
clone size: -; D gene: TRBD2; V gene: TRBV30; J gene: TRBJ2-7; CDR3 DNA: TGTGCCTGGAGAATACCTTGGACTAGCGGGAGTCACGAGCAGTACTTC; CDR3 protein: CAWRIPWTSGSHEQYF
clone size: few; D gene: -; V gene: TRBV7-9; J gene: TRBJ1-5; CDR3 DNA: TGTGCCAGCACGGCGGGGTTAGTACCGGGGAATAGCAATCAGCCCCAGCATTTT; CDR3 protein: CASTAGLVPGNSNQPQHF
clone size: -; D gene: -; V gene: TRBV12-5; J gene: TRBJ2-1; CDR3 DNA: TGTGCTAGTGGTGCCCCCGGCGGAGGACACAATGAGCAGTTCTTC; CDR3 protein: CASGAPGGGHNEQFF
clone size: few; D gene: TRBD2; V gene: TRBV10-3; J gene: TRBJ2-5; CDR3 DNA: TGTGCCATCAGTGAGTCACTAGCGGAAAAAGAGACCCAGTACTTC; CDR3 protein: CAISESLAEKETQYF
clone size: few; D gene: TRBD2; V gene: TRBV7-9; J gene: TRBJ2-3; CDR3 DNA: TGTGCCAGCAGCTTAACTCTAGCGGGAGGATATTCAGATACGCAGTATTTT; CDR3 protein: CASSLTLAGGYSDTQYF
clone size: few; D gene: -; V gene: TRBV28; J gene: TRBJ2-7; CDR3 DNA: TGTGCCAGCAGTCCTCAGGGGAAATTAATCGAGCAGTACTTC; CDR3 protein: CASSPQGKLIEQYF
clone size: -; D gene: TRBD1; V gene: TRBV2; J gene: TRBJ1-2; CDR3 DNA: TGTGCCAGTAGCCGGGACAGCCCGTTTCAGGCTGGCTACACCTTC; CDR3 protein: CASSRDSPFQAGYTF
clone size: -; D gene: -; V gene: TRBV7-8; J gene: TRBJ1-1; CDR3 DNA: TGTGCCAGCAGCTTAGATCTATCCGGGAACACTGAAGCTTTCTTT; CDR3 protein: CASSLDLSGNTEAFF
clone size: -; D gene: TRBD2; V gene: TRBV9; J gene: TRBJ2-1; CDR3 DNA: TGTGCCAGCAGCACCCCCCGAGTAGCGGGAGGGAATGAGCAGTTCTTC; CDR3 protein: CASSTPRVAGGNEQFF
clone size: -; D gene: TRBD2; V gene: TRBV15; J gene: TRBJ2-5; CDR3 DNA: TGTGCCACCAGCAGAGATCAGCTAGCGGGAACCCAGTACTTC; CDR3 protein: CATSRDQLAGTQYF
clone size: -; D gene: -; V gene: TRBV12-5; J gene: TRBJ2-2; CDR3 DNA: TGTGCTAGTGGCCGTGACCTACAGACCGGGGAGCTGTTTTTT; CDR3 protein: CASGRDLQTGELFF
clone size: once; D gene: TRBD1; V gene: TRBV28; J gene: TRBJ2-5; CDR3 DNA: TGTGCCAGCAGTCACGGGACAGTGACCTTCCAAGAGACCCAGTACTTC; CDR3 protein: CASSHGTVTFQETQYF
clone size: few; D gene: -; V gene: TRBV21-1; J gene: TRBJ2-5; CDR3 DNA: TGTGCCAGCAGCAAAAGGAAGGGGCTACAAGAGACCCAGTACTTC; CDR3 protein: CASSKRKGLQETQYF